One sample yielded the 20 T cell receptor beta chains listed below, sequenced in a study of CXCR3-negative and CXCR3-positive naive CD8 T cells. Libraries were UMI-labeled 5' RACE TRB cDNA. After re-calling the 5' RACE reads, TCRdb lists one entry per CDR3 protein, DNA absent. The sample table sets out 150,000 or so distinct CDR3 sequences. Sequences were obtained from naive CXCR3- CD8+ T cells from blood. The subset was: CD45RO-CCR7+CD27+CD95- naive CD8+ T cells lacking CXCR3 (TNR3-). The receptors stem from a human donor in good health. Some clones in this sample may be carry-over from other donors' samples.

V gene TRBV7-6 combines with J gene TRBJ2-1; without DNA, the TCRdb call of TRBD1 cannot be checked. The CDR3 loop spans 20 amino acids. Germline CDR1 is SGHVS and CDR2 is FNYEAQ. The chain's CDR3 is CASSLTDRVQVLAGYNEQFF.

The rearrangement uses TRBV20-1 and TRBJ2-7. The CDR3 totals 11 residues. Looked up from germline, CDR1 is DFQATT and CDR2 is SNEGSKA (reference sequence). The CDR3 region is CSAKGYYEQYF.

The chain uses TRBV12-3 or TRBV12-4 and TRBJ1-2; TCRdb reports TRBD1, a call that lacks DNA to check it against. The CDR3 covers 18 residues. The CDR3 loop reads CASSPTYRGTAFDYGYTF.

V is TRBV28 and J is TRBJ2-7; checking the TCRdb D call of TRBD1 is not possible without DNA. Germline V lookup: CDR1 MDHEN, CDR2 SYDVKM. This CDR3 region has 15 residues. CDR3 protein: CASSTNTDRGLEQYF. Using reference TRBV28 and TRBJ2-7 for the parts outside the CDR3, the full variable domain is DVKVTQSSRYLVKRTGEKVFLECVQDMDHENMFWYRQDPGLGLRLIYFSYDVKMKEKGDIPEGYSVSREKKERFSLILESASTNQTSMYLCASSTNTDRGLEQYFGPGTRLTVT.

The J gene is TRBJ2-1, the V gene TRBV7-2; lacking DNA, the TRBD1 call made by TCRdb goes unchecked. The CDR3 contains 15 residues. From germline, CDR1 is SGHTA and CDR2 FQGNSA. The CDR3 sequence is CASSFTGTVYNEQFF.

The chain carries TRBV5-1 and TRBJ2-1. This CDR3 is 13 amino acids long. Germline V gives CDR1 SGHRS, CDR2 YFSETQ. The CDR3 sequence is CASSLPIHNEQFF.

The chain is built from TRBV6-5 and TRBJ2-2; lacking DNA, the TRBD2 call made by TCRdb goes unchecked. CDR3 size: 17 residues. Looked up from germline, CDR1 is MNHEY and CDR2 is SVGAGI. CDR3 protein: CASSTGLNRGNTGELFF.

V gene TRBV12-3 or TRBV12-4 combines with J gene TRBJ2-1. The CDR3 spans 13 residues. This CDR3 reads CASSLNPRNEQFF.

The chain couples TRBV12-3 or TRBV12-4 to TRBJ2-1. This CDR3 has 12 residues. The CDR3 loop reads CASSLVAFEQFF.

The chain couples TRBV7-6 to TRBJ2-7; without DNA, the TCRdb call of TRBD1 cannot be checked. This CDR3 comprises 18 residues. CDR1 is SGHVS, CDR2 FNYEAQ, per germline. The CDR3 region is CASSLDPTGGSLSYEQYF.

CDR3 in amino acids: CASSPPRTAHAQYF. V and J are TRBV2 and TRBJ2-5; TCRdb picks TRBD1, but there is no DNA to check that call. Germline-derived CDR1 and CDR2 are SNHLY and FYNNEI. CDR3 length: 14 residues. Combining the CDR3 with reference TRBV2 and TRBJ2-5 gives the whole variable domain EPEVTQTPSHQVTQMGQEVILRCVPISNHLYFYWYRQILGQKVEFLVSFYNNEISEKSEIFDDQFSVERPDGSNFTLKIRSTKLEDSAMYFCASSPPRTAHAQYFGPGTRLLVL.

This chain uses TRBV11-2 with TRBJ2-7. The length of the CDR3 is 13 residues. Germline CDR1 reads SGHAT; CDR2 reads FQNNGV. CDR3 sequence: CASSSTRSYEQYF. Full variable domain (rest looked up from reference TRBV11-2 and TRBJ2-7): EAGVAQSPRYKIIEKRQSVAFWCNPISGHATLYWYQQILGQGPKLLIQFQNNGVVDDSQLPKDRFSAERLKGVDSTLKIQPAKLEDSAVYLCASSSTRSYEQYFGPGTRLTVT.

The CDR3 sequence: CASDAGDSYNEQFF. V usage is TRBV28 and J usage is TRBJ2-1; without DNA, the TCRdb call of TRBD2 cannot be checked. CDR3 length: 14 residues. Germline V gene data show CDR1 as MDHEN and CDR2 as SYDVKM.

This chain connects TRBV28 to TRBJ2-7; the D call from TCRdb, TRBD1, cannot be confirmed without DNA. The germline gives CDR1 MDHEN, CDR2 SYDVKM. The length of the CDR3 is 14 residues. The CDR3 sequence is CASSYGQYTYEQYF.

The rearrangement uses TRBV7-8 and TRBJ1-2; TCRdb calls TRBD1, which cannot be checked without DNA. Germline V gene data show CDR1 as SGHVS and CDR2 as FQNEAQ. The CDR3 is made up of 16 amino acids. CDR3 loop: CASSLKTGGTNYGYTF.

The chain links TRBV12-3 or TRBV12-4 to TRBJ1-4; checking the TCRdb D call of TRBD1 is not possible without DNA. The CDR3 contains 17 residues. The CDR3 loop is CASSFVAQGSGNEKLFF.

This rearrangement joins TRBV5-1 to TRBJ2-1; without DNA, the TCRdb call of TRBD2 cannot be checked. Germline V gene sequence: CDR1 SGHRS, CDR2 YFSETQ. The CDR3 is made up of 15 amino acids. Here the CDR3 reads CASRITSGRFNEQFF.

The chain is built from TRBV4-3 and TRBJ2-7; lacking DNA, the TRBD1 call made by TCRdb goes unchecked. This CDR3 is built from 17 residues. CDR1 and CDR2 from the germline V gene are LGHNA and YSLEER. The CDR3 sequence: CASSQSLTGTGPYEQYF.

The V and J genes are TRBV12-3 or TRBV12-4 and TRBJ1-4; TCRdb reports TRBD1, a call that lacks DNA to check it against. CDR3 size: 16 residues. CDR3 in amino acids: CASSLRDRGSDEKLFF.

V and J are TRBV5-6 and TRBJ2-7; TCRdb lists TRBD1, though no DNA is available to test this call. In germline, CDR1 is SGHDT, CDR2 YYEEEE. The CDR3 is 13 amino acids. CDR3 sequence reads: CASSRTGIYEQYF.